The 9 T cell receptor beta chains below were found in one sample sequenced in a study of PD-1 blockade in classical Hodgkin lymphoma. TCRdb keeps only in-frame clones here, not all; method: immunoSEQ multiplex PCR. The profile covers approximately 12,000 clones, with just under 80% appearing a single time and 24% taken by the ten largest. Every patient experienced relapse after autologous stem cell transplantation, and brentuximab vedotin exposure varied. Sequencing used peripheral blood mononuclear cells (PBMCs), obtained at baseline. Receptors were obtained from a human donor with classical Hodgkin lymphoma.

The CDR3 DNA sequence: TGCGCCAGCAGCTCGACAGGGAGCTCCTACAATGAGCAGTTCTTC. This encodes CASSSTGSSYNEQFF. The V gene is TRBV5-1, the J gene TRBJ2-1, with 7 bases identical to TRBD1. V trimming: 3 bases; J trimming: 0 bases; junction bases outside the gene matches: 3. CDR3 size: 15 residues. The germline CDR1 and CDR2 sequences are SGHRS and YFSETQ.

This clone was observed a few times. The rearrangement joins TRBV6-5 to TRBJ2-2; unclear D gene. Trimming pared 0 bases from V and 2 bases from J, leaving 7 bases between. Germline V gene sequence: CDR1 MNHEY, CDR2 SVGAGI. CDR3 length: 15 residues. The CDR3 coding sequence is TGTGCCAGCAGTTACTCATCCCCAAACACCGGGGAGCTGTTTTTT. Translated, it gives CASSYSSPNTGELFF.

The CDR3 sequence: CASSYTQGNYGYTF. The CDR3 DNA is TGTGCCAGCAGCTATACACAGGGGAACTATGGCTACACCTTC. The V gene is TRBV7-9, the J gene TRBJ1-2, with 7 nucleotides matching TRBD1. The germline V gene encodes CDR1 SEHNR and CDR2 FQNEAQ (reference sequence). The length of the CDR3 is 14 residues. Trimming removed 4 bases from V and 2 bases from J; junction bases left unmatched: 4.

This rearrangement joins TRBV18 to TRBJ2-7; 7 bases are a match to TRBD1. The CDR3 length is 14 residues. V dropped 4 bases and J dropped 3; count of bases not matched to a gene: 6. Germline V CDR1 and CDR2: KGHSH, LQKENI. CDR3 amino acids: CASSLNRGNYEQYF. In DNA, the CDR3 is TGTGCCAGCTCACTAAACAGGGGAAACTACGAGCAGTACTTC.

The chain employs TRBV7-2 and TRBJ2-5; D assignment may be TRBD1 or TRBD2 (5 bases each). The CDR3 runs 15 residues. Trimming took off 0 bases at V and 5 bases at J, with 13 bases between the two ends. Per germline, CDR1 SGHTA and CDR2 FQGNSA. The CDR3 spells CASSLASTGGETQYF. Written as DNA, the CDR3 is TGTGCCAGCAGCTTAGCTTCCACAGGAGGTGAGACCCAGTACTTC.

V usage is TRBV6-6 and J usage is TRBJ2-1; TRBD1 aligns across 7 bases. Germline CDR1 is MNHNY and CDR2 is SVGAGI (reference sequence). Losses at the gene ends were 6 bases for V and 6 bases for J; bases not matched to a gene: 11. The CDR3 has 15 amino acids. As DNA, the CDR3 is TGTGCCAGCAGACGCGACAGGGTTATAGCCAATGAGCAGTTCTTC. Protein product: CASRRDRVIANEQFF.

The gene calls are TRBV10-2 and TRBJ1-5; D ambiguous. The CDR3 has 14 residues. Germline CDR1 WSHSY, CDR2 SAAADI. With 0 bases removed from V and 7 bases from J, the gap between germline ends came to 10 bases. The CDR3 region has the DNA TGCGCCAGCAGTGAGTCAGCTCTGGGACAGCCCCAGCATTTT. Its translation: CASSESALGQPQHF.

Comments on this clone: One junction end disagrees with the germline gene, perhaps due to a read error. Other DNA sequences in the same sample also yield this CDR3. The gene calls are TRBV7-9 and TRBJ2-7; TRBD2 aligns across 11 bases. The germline V gene has CDR1 SEHNR and CDR2 FQNEAQ (reference sequence). CDR3 length: 13 amino acids. The CDR3 region has the DNA TGTGCCAGCAGCCTAGCGGGGGGCTACGAGCAGTACTTC. As protein: CASSLAGGYEQYF.

The chain carries TRBV28 and TRBJ1-2; TRBD1 might be the D (5 bases). The CDR3 is made up of 12 amino acids. The germline V gene encodes CDR1 MDHEN and CDR2 SYDVKM. Trimming removed 2 bases at V and 4 bases at J, with 5 bases between. This chain's CDR3 is CASSLGTYGYTF. The CDR3 DNA follows: TGTGCCAGCAGTTTAGGGACCTATGGCTACACCTTC.